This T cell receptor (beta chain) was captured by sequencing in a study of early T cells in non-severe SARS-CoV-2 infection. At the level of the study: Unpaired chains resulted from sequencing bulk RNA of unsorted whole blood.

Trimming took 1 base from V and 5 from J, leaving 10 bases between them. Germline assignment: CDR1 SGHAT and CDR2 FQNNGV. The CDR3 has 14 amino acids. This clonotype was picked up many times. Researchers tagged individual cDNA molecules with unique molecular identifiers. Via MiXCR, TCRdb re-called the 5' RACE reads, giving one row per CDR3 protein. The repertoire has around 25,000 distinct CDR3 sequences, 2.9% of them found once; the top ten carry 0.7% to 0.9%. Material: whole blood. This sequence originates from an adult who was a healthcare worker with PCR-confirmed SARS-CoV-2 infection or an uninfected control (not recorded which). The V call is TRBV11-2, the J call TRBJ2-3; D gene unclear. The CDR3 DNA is TGTGCCAGCAGCTTAGGGAATCGTGTAGATACGCAGTATTTT. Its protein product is CASSLGNRVDTQYF.